The rows below give T cell receptor beta chains drawn from one sample of a study of vaccination effects on CD4 cells after COVID-19. Their recognized antigens are unknown. Here immunoSEQ multiplex PCR was the method, and the copy in TCRdb shows in-frame clones only, minus some. Of about 43,000 clones in the sample, roughly 79% are singletons; the top ten hold roughly 10%. This specimen consisted of CD4+ T cells from PBMCs cultured with SARS-CoV-2 spike peptides, obtained before COVID-19 vaccination. The receptor source for this set is a human donor who received a COVID-19 vaccine. Each CDR3 is given with its conserved first and last residue. D genes are given only for firm matches. The size of a clone is reported for some rows only, either as once, few or many, or as a class for expanded clones.

CDR3 DNA: TGTGCCAGCAGCCAAGCCGAAACAGGGCGAGGCTACACCTTC
CDR3 protein: CASSQAETGRGYTF
V gene: TRBV3-1/TRBV3-2
J gene: TRBJ1-2
D gene: -
clone size: -

CDR3 DNA: TGTGCCAGCAGCCCCCCGTTTAGGTTTGGGAATGAGCAGTTCTTC
CDR3 protein: CASSPPFRFGNEQFF
V gene: TRBV7-9
J gene: TRBJ2-1
D gene: -
clone size: -

CDR3 DNA: TGCGCCAGCAGCAATACCCCGGGACGTCCGAACACTGAAGCTTTCTTT
CDR3 protein: CASSNTPGRPNTEAFF
V gene: TRBV5-1
J gene: TRBJ1-1
D gene: -
clone size: -

CDR3 DNA: TGCAGCGTTCTACCGCCCGGGTCTGGGACTGAAGCTTTCTTT
CDR3 protein: CSVLPPGSGTEAFF
V gene: TRBV29-1
J gene: TRBJ1-1
D gene: -
clone size: few

CDR3 DNA: TGCGCCAGCAGCTTAGGGAGCTCTGGGGCCAACGTCCTGACTTTC
CDR3 protein: CASSLGSSGANVLTF
V gene: TRBV5-1
J gene: TRBJ2-6
D gene: -
clone size: few

CDR3 DNA: TGTGCCAGTAGTATTCAGGGGGCCAGAGAGACCCAGTACTTC
CDR3 protein: CASSIQGARETQYF
V gene: TRBV19
J gene: TRBJ2-5
D gene: TRBD1
clone size: -

CDR3 DNA: TGTGCCAGCAGCAAGGAAAGCTATAGGGGCAGAACTGAAGCTTTCTTT
CDR3 protein: CASSKESYRGRTEAFF
V gene: TRBV5-4
J gene: TRBJ1-1
D gene: -
clone size: -

CDR3 DNA: TGTGCCAGCAGCTTAATCACGGGGAACACTGAAGCTTTCTTT
CDR3 protein: CASSLITGNTEAFF
V gene: TRBV11-2
J gene: TRBJ1-1
D gene: -
clone size: -

CDR3 DNA: TGTGCCAGCAGCGTACTGACGGACTCAACCGGGGAGCTGTTTTTT
CDR3 protein: CASSVLTDSTGELFF
V gene: TRBV9
J gene: TRBJ2-2
D gene: -
clone size: -

CDR3 DNA: TGCGCCAGCAGCCTATCAGGGACCTCTGAAGCTTTCTTT
CDR3 protein: CASSLSGTSEAFF
V gene: TRBV5-1
J gene: TRBJ1-1
D gene: -
clone size: -

CDR3 DNA: TGTGCCAGCAGTTACGTAGTGGGCCACCAGCATTTT
CDR3 protein: CASSYVVGHQHF
V gene: TRBV6-9
J gene: TRBJ1-5
D gene: -
clone size: -

CDR3 DNA: TGTGCCAGTAGTAACCAAGCCTCGGGGGGAGTTGGTGGCTACACCTTC
CDR3 protein: CASSNQASGGVGGYTF
V gene: TRBV19
J gene: TRBJ1-2
D gene: -
clone size: few

CDR3 DNA: TGTGCCAGCAGTGAACGAGAGTTTCGAAACCTTGTCTCTGGAAACACCATATATTTT
CDR3 protein: CASSEREFRNLVSGNTIYF
V gene: TRBV6-1
J gene: TRBJ1-3
D gene: -
clone size: -

CDR3 DNA: TGCGCCAGCAGCTTGGAACCAGCGGGGGGCCAAGAGACCCAGTACTTC
CDR3 protein: CASSLEPAGGQETQYF
V gene: TRBV5-1
J gene: TRBJ2-5
D gene: TRBD2
clone size: -

CDR3 DNA: TGTGCCTGGAGTGTTAAGAACAGGGACTATGGCTACACCTTC
CDR3 protein: CAWSVKNRDYGYTF
V gene: TRBV30
J gene: TRBJ1-2
D gene: -
clone size: -

CDR3 DNA: TGTGCCAGCAGCCAAGGACTAGCGGGGGGATCGAACACCGGGGAGCTGTTTTTT
CDR3 protein: CASSQGLAGGSNTGELFF
V gene: TRBV3-1/TRBV3-2
J gene: TRBJ2-2
D gene: TRBD2
clone size: -

CDR3 DNA: TGTGCCAGCAGTCCAGGGAGCAATCAGCCCCAGCATTTT
CDR3 protein: CASSPGSNQPQHF
V gene: TRBV2
J gene: TRBJ1-5
D gene: -
clone size: few

CDR3 DNA: TGTGCCAGTAGTCTTTCCCCGACCCCCTATCAGCCCCAGCATTTT
CDR3 protein: CASSLSPTPYQPQHF
V gene: TRBV19
J gene: TRBJ1-5
D gene: -
clone size: -

CDR3 DNA: TGTGCCAGTAGTTCGGGGGATCAGCCCCAGCATTTT
CDR3 protein: CASSSGDQPQHF
V gene: TRBV19
J gene: TRBJ1-5
D gene: -
clone size: few

CDR3 DNA: TGTGCCAGCAGCGTATCAGGGATAACTGGCTACACCTTC
CDR3 protein: CASSVSGITGYTF
V gene: TRBV5-5
J gene: TRBJ1-2
D gene: -
clone size: -

CDR3 DNA: TGTGCCAGCAGCGGGATGCAGGCGAGCTCCTACAATGAGCAGTTCTTC
CDR3 protein: CASSGMQASSYNEQFF
V gene: TRBV7-3
J gene: TRBJ2-1
D gene: -
clone size: -

CDR3 DNA: TGTGCCAGCAGCGAAGGGACTAGCGGACATTCTTACAATGAGCAGTTCTTC
CDR3 protein: CASSEGTSGHSYNEQFF
V gene: TRBV2
J gene: TRBJ2-1
D gene: TRBD2
clone size: -

CDR3 DNA: TGCGCCAGCAGGTATGAGCGGGGCGCAGATACGCAGTATTTT
CDR3 protein: CASRYERGADTQYF
V gene: TRBV5-1
J gene: TRBJ2-3
D gene: TRBD2
clone size: -

CDR3 DNA: TGTGCCAGCAGCCAAGGAATTCGGGGGAACCTAGCTAACTATGGCTACACCTTC
CDR3 protein: CASSQGIRGNLANYGYTF
V gene: TRBV14
J gene: TRBJ1-2
D gene: -
clone size: -

CDR3 DNA: TGCGCCAGCAGCTTACAGGTACCCACAGATACGCAGTATTTT
CDR3 protein: CASSLQVPTDTQYF
V gene: TRBV5-1
J gene: TRBJ2-3
D gene: -
clone size: -

CDR3 DNA: TGCGCCAGCAGCTTGACTCCGGATGTTTCTAACTATGGCTACACCTTC
CDR3 protein: CASSLTPDVSNYGYTF
V gene: TRBV5-1
J gene: TRBJ1-2
D gene: -
clone size: -

CDR3 DNA: TGTGCCAGCAGTCCGGGACAGGGGACGAACCCCCTCCACTTT
CDR3 protein: CASSPGQGTNPLHF
V gene: TRBV6-4
J gene: TRBJ1-6
D gene: TRBD1
clone size: -

CDR3 DNA: TGTGCCAGCAGCTTTCCGGACAGGGCTGGAAACACCATATATTTT
CDR3 protein: CASSFPDRAGNTIYF
V gene: TRBV7-9
J gene: TRBJ1-3
D gene: TRBD1
clone size: -

CDR3 DNA: TGCGCCAGCAGCTTGGGACAAACCTACAATGAGCAGTTCTTC
CDR3 protein: CASSLGQTYNEQFF
V gene: TRBV5-1
J gene: TRBJ2-1
D gene: -
clone size: -

CDR3 DNA: TGTGCCAGCAGTGAAGCGCGGGGGACTGAAGCTTTCTTT
CDR3 protein: CASSEARGTEAFF
V gene: TRBV6-1
J gene: TRBJ1-1
D gene: -
clone size: -

CDR3 DNA: TGTGCCACCAGTGAGAACAATCAGCCCCAGCATTTT
CDR3 protein: CATSENNQPQHF
V gene: TRBV24-1
J gene: TRBJ1-5
D gene: -
clone size: few

CDR3 DNA: TGTGCCAGCAAGACAGGGCCTAGCACAGATACGCAGTATTTT
CDR3 protein: CASKTGPSTDTQYF
V gene: TRBV6-4
J gene: TRBJ2-3
D gene: TRBD1
clone size: -

CDR3 DNA: TGTGCCACCAGCAGACCTGGGACAGGGGCAAAGAACACCATATATTTT
CDR3 protein: CATSRPGTGAKNTIYF
V gene: TRBV15
J gene: TRBJ1-3
D gene: TRBD1
clone size: -

CDR3 DNA: TGTGCCAGCAGTCTACGACACGGACCGGGAGCTTTCTTT
CDR3 protein: CASSLRHGPGAFF
V gene: TRBV12-3/TRBV12-4
J gene: TRBJ1-1
D gene: -
clone size: -

CDR3 DNA: TGCGCCAGCAGCCAAGGTTCCTTACGCTCCTACAATGAGCAGTTCTTC
CDR3 protein: CASSQGSLRSYNEQFF
V gene: TRBV4-1
J gene: TRBJ2-1
D gene: -
clone size: -

CDR3 DNA: TGTGCCATCAATGGACAGGGGTGGAACAATGAGCAGTTCTTC
CDR3 protein: CAINGQGWNNEQFF
V gene: TRBV10-3
J gene: TRBJ2-1
D gene: TRBD1
clone size: -

CDR3 DNA: TGCGCCTCAGGTCAGGGTAACACTGAAGCTTTCTTT
CDR3 protein: CASGQGNTEAFF
V gene: TRBV5-1
J gene: TRBJ1-1
D gene: -
clone size: once

CDR3 DNA: TGTGCCAGCAGTGAAGCGCTGACTAGAGGGGGTGATACGCAGTATTTT
CDR3 protein: CASSEALTRGGDTQYF
V gene: TRBV2
J gene: TRBJ2-3
D gene: -
clone size: -

CDR3 DNA: TGTGCCAGCAGTTTCTTAGCTTATGAGCAGTTCTTC
CDR3 protein: CASSFLAYEQFF
V gene: TRBV12-3/TRBV12-4
J gene: TRBJ2-1
D gene: -
clone size: few

CDR3 DNA: TGTGCCAGCAGTAACCGGGACAGGAGCGCAGATACGCAGTATTTT
CDR3 protein: CASSNRDRSADTQYF
V gene: TRBV6-5
J gene: TRBJ2-3
D gene: TRBD1
clone size: -

CDR3 DNA: TGTGCCAGCAGCCCCCAGGGGGGAGGGGACTATGGCTACACCTTC
CDR3 protein: CASSPQGGGDYGYTF
V gene: TRBV7-8
J gene: TRBJ1-2
D gene: TRBD1
clone size: few

CDR3 DNA: TGTGCCAGCAGCGAAGGACGGGCGAACACCGGGGAGCTGTTTTTT
CDR3 protein: CASSEGRANTGELFF
V gene: TRBV2
J gene: TRBJ2-2
D gene: -
clone size: once